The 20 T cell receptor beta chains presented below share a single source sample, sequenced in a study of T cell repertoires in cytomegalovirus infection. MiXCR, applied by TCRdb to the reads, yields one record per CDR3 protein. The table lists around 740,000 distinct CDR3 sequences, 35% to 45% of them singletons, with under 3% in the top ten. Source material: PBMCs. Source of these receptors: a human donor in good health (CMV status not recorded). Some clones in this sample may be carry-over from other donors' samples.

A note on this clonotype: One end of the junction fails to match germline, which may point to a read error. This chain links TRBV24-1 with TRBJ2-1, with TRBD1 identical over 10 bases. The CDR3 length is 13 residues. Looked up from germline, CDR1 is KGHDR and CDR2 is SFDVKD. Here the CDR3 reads CATGRQGANEQLF. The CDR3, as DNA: TGTGCCACCGGACGACAGGGGGCCAATGAGCAGTTGTTC.

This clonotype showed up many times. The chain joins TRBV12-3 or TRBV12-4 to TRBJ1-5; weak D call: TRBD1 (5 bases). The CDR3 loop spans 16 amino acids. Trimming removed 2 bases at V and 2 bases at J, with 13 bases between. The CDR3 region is CASSLIGGRGNQPQHF. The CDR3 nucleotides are TGTGCCAGCAGTTTAATCGGGGGACGTGGCAATCAGCCCCAGCATTTT.

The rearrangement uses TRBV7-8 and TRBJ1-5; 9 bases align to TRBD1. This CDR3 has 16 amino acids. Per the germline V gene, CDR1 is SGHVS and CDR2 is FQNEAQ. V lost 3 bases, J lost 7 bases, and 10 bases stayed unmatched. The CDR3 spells CASSFVTGGGGQPQHF. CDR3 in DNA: TGTGCCAGCAGCTTTGTAACAGGGGGCGGAGGGCAGCCCCAGCATTTT.

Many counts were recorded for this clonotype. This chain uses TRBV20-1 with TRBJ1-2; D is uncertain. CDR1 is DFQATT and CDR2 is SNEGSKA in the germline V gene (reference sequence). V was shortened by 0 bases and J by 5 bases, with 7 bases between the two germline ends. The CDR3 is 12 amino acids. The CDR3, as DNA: TGCAGTGCTAGAGATTTGTCTTATGGCTACACCTTC. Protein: CSARDLSYGYTF.

For the CDR3, the DNA is TGTGCCAGCAGCGTAGGCCACAGGGTCTCAGAGGGCTACACCTTC. This encodes CASSVGHRVSEGYTF. V and J are TRBV9 and TRBJ1-2, with D tentatively TRBD1 (6 bases). Trimming cost V 0 bases and J 8 bases, with 17 bases left between them. CDR1 is SGDLS and CDR2 is YYNGEE in the germline V gene. The CDR3 loop spans 15 amino acids.

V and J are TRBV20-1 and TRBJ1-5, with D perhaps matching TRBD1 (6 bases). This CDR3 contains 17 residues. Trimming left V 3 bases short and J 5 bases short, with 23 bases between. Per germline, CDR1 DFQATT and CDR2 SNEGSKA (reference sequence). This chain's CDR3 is CSASPGHNSGGHQPQHF. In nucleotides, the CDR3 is TGCAGTGCTAGTCCGGGACACAATTCCGGGGGCCATCAGCCCCAGCATTTT.

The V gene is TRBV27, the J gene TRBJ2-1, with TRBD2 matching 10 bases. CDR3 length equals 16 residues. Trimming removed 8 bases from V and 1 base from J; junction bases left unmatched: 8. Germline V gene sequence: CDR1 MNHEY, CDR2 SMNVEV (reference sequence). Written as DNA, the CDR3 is TGTGCCAGCCCCTCTCGGGGACTAGCGTCCTACAATGAGCAGTTCTTC. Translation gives CASPSRGLASYNEQFF.

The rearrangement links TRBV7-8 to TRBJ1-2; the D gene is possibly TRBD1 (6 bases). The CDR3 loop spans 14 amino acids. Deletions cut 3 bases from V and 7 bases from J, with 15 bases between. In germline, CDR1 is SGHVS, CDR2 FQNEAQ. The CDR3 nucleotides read TGTGCCAGCAGCTTCTCCCAACAGGGAAGTGGCTACACCTTC. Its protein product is CASSFSQQGSGYTF.

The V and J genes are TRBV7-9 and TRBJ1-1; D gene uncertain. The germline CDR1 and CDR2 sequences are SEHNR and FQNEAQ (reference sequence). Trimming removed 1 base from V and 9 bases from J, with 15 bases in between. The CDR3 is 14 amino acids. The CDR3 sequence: CASSLGASGQKAFF. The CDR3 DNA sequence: TGTGCCAGCAGCTTAGGGGCAAGCGGGCAGAAAGCTTTCTTT.

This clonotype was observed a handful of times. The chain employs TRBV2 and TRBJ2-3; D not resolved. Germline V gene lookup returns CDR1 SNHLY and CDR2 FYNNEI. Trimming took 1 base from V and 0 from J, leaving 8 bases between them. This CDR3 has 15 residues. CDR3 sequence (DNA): TGTGCCAGCAGTGAAGGCGATACTAGCACAGATACGCAGTATTTT. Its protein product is CASSEGDTSTDTQYF.

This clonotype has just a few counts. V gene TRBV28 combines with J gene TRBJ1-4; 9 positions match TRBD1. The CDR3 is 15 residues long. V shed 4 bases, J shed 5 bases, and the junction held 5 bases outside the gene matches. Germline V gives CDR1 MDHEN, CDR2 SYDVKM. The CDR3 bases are TGTGCCAGCAGTTCTATTGGACAGGGGAATGAAAAACTGTTTTTT. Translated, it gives CASSSIGQGNEKLFF.

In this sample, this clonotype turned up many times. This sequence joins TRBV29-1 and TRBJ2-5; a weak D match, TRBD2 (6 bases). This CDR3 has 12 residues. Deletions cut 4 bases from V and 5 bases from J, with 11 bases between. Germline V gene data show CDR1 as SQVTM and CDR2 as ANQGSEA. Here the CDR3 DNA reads TGCAGCGTTGCGGGAGTGGGTGAGACCCAGTACTTC. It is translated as CSVAGVGETQYF.

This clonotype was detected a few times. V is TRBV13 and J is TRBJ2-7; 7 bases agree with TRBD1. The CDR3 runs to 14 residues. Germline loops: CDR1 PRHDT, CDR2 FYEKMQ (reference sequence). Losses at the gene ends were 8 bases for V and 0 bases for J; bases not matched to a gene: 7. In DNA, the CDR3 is TGTGCCAGCGCTCAGGACAGGAGCTCCTACGAGCAGTACTTC. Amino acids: CASAQDRSSYEQYF.

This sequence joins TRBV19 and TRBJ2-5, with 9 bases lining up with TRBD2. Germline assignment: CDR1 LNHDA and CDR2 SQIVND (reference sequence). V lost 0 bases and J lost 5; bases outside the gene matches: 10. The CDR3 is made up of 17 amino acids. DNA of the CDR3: TGTGCCAGTAGTATAGATCATTTTTCTGCGGGGGGGGAGACCCAGTACTTC. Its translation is CASSIDHFSAGGETQYF.

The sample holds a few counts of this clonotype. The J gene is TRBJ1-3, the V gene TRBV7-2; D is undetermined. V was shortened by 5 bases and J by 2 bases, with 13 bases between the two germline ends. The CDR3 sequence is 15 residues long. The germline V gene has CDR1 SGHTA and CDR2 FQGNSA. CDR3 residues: CASSRSSVAGNTIYF. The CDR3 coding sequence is TGTGCCAGCAGCCGTAGCTCCGTGGCTGGAAACACCATATATTTT.

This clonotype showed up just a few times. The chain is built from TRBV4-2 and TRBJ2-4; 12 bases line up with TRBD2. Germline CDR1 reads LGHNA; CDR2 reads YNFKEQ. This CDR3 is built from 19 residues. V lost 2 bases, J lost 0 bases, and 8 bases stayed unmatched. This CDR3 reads CASSQPGLAGTLAKNIQYF. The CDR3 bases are TGTGCCAGCAGCCAACCGGGACTAGCGGGTACCTTAGCCAAAAACATTCAGTACTTC.

The CDR3 DNA follows: TGCAGTGCTAGACCCAGCGGGAGCTCCTACAATGAGCAGTTCTTC. Translated: CSARPSGSSYNEQFF. V is TRBV20-1 and J is TRBJ2-1; 8 positions agree with TRBD2. Germline lookup yields CDR1 DFQATT and CDR2 SNEGSKA (reference sequence). CDR3 length equals 15 residues. The V and J ends lost 2 bases and 0 bases, in that order; junction bases with no gene match: 3.

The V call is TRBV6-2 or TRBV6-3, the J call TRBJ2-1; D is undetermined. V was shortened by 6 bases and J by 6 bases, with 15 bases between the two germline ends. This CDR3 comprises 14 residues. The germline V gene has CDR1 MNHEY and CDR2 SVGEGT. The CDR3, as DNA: TGTGCCAGCAGAGCCTACCCCTCGGGCAATGAGCAGTTCTTC. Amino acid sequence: CASRAYPSGNEQFF.

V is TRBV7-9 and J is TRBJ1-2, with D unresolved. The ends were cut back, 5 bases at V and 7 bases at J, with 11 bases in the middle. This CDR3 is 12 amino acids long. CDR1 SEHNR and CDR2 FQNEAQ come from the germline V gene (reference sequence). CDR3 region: CASSKFRGGYTF. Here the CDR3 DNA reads TGTGCCAGCAGCAAGTTTCGAGGTGGCTACACCTTC.

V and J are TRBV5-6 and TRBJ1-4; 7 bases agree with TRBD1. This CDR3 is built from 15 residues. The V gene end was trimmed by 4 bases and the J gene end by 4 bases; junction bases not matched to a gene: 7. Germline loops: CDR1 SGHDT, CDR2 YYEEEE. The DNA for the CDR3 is TGTGCCAGCAGCGCAACCCGGGACAGTAATGAAAAACTGTTTTTT. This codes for CASSATRDSNEKLFF.